Detailed here is one T cell receptor beta chain. Use of 60 Vbeta and 13 Jbeta primers characterized the PCR. Profiled with immunoSEQ multiplex PCR; TCRdb holds only in-frame clones, not every one. The sample records around 80,000 clones, roughly four fifths being singletons. This entry belongs to a study of cytomegalovirus exposure and HLA in healthy donors. The material sequenced was PBMCs. This receptor was obtained from a man aged 40-49 years in good health and CMV-seronegative.

The CDR3, as DNA: TGTGCCAGCAGCCTCGGGGACAGGGGCTCCTACGAGCAGTACTTC. Translation: CASSLGDRGSYEQYF. This sequence joins TRBV7-8 and TRBJ2-7, with 10 bases that match TRBD1. The germline CDR1 and CDR2 sequences are SGHVS and FQNEAQ. This CDR3 contains 15 residues. J gave up 0 bases and V 5 bases, and 4 bases lay outside the gene matches. Full variable domain (missing parts from reference TRBV7-8 and TRBJ2-7): GAGVSQSPRYKVAKRGQDVALRCDPISGHVSLFWYQQALGQGPEFLTYFQNEAQLDKSGLPSDRFFAERPEGSVSTLKIQRTQQEDSAVYLCASSLGDRGSYEQYFGPGTRLTVT.